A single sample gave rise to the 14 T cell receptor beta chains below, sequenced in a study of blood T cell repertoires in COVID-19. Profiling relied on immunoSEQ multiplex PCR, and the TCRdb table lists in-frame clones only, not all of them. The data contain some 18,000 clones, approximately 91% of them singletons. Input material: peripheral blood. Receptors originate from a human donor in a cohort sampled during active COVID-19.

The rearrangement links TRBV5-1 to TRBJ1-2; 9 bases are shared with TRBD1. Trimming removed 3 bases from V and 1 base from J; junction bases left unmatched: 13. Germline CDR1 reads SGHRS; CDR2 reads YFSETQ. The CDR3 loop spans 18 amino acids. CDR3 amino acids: CASSSRAGTGIGNYGYTF. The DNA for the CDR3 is TGCGCCAGCAGCTCGCGAGCCGGGACAGGGATCGGTAACTATGGCTACACCTTC.

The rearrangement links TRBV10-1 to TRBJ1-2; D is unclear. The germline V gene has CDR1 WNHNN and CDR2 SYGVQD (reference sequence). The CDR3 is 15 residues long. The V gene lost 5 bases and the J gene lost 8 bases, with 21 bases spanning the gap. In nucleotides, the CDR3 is TGCGCCAGCAGTTCAAGCCGAGGAGCCCTAGTCGGCTACACCTTC. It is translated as CASSSSRGALVGYTF.

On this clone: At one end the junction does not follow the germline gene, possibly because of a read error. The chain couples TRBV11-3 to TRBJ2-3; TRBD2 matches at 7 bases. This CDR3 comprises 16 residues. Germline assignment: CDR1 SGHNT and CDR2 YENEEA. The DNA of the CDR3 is TGTGCCAGCAGCCCCCGGCCGGGGGGTGAGGCAGATGCGCAGTATTTT. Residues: CASSPRPGGEADAQYF.

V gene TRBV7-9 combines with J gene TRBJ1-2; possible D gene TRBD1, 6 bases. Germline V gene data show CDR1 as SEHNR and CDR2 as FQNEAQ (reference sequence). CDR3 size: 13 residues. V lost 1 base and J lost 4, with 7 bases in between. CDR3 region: CASSLDRAYGYTF. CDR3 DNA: TGTGCCAGCAGCTTAGACAGGGCCTATGGCTACACCTTC.

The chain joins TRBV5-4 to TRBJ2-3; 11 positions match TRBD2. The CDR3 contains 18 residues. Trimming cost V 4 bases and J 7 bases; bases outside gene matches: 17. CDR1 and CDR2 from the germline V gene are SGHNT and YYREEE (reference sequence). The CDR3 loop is CASSQEGLSSGGVYTQYF. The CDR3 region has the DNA TGTGCCAGCAGCCAGGAGGGTTTAAGTAGCGGGGGGGTGTATACGCAGTATTTT. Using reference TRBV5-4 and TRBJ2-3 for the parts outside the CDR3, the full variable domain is ETGVTQSPTHLIKTRGQQVTLRCSSQSGHNTVSWYQQALGQGPQFIFQYYREEENGRGNFPPRFSGLQFPNYSSELNVNALELDDSALYLCASSQEGLSSGGVYTQYFGPGTRLTVL.

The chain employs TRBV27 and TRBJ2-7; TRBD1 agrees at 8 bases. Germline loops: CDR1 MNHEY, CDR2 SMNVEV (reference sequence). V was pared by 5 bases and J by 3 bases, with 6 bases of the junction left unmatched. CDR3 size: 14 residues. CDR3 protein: CASSPQGVFYEQYF. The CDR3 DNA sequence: TGTGCCAGCAGTCCACAGGGGGTATTCTACGAGCAGTACTTC.

The CDR3 region has the DNA TGTGCCAGCAGCTGGATTACAGGGGGCGTAAACACTGAAGCTTTCTTT. This gives the protein CASSWITGGVNTEAFF. The chain has TRBV5-4 and TRBJ1-1; 9 positions match TRBD1. The CDR3 has 16 residues. Per germline, CDR1 SGHNT and CDR2 YYREEE (reference sequence). V shed 3 bases, J shed 2 bases, and the junction held 8 bases outside the gene matches.

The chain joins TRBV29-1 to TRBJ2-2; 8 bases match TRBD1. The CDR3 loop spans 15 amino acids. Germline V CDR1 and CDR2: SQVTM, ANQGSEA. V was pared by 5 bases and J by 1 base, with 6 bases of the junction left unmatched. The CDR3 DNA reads TGCAGCGTTCAAACCGGGACAGGGAACACCGGGGAGCTGTTTTTT. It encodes CSVQTGTGNTGELFF.

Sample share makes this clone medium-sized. The CDR3 here is CASSPGEGHGGYTF. Here the CDR3 DNA reads TGTGCCAGCAGCCCGGGAGAAGGGCATGGTGGCTACACCTTC. The genes are TRBV27 and TRBJ1-2; D gene ambiguous. Germline values: CDR1 MNHEY, CDR2 SMNVEV (reference sequence). This CDR3 contains 14 residues. The germline V and J ends were trimmed by 6 bases and 7 bases, with 18 bases remaining between them.

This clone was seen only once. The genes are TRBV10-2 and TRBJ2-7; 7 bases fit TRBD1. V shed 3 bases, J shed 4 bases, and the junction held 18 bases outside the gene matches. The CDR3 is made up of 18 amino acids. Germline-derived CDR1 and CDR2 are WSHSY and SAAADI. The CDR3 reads CASSETRERGRYRYEQYF. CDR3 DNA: TGCGCCAGCAGTGAAACCCGAGAGAGGGGGCGCTACCGGTACGAGCAGTACTTC.

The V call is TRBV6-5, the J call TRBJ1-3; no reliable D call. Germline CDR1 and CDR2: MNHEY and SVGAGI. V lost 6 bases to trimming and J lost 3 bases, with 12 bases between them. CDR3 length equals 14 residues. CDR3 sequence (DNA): TGTGCCAGCAGAAGAACGGGGAATGGAAACACCATATATTTT. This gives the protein CASRRTGNGNTIYF.

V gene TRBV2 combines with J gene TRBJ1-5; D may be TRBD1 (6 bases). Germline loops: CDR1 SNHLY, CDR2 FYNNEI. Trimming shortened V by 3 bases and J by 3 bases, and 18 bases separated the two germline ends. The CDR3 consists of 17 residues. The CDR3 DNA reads TGTGCCAGCAGTGATGTTATGAGGACAGAACACAATCAGCCCCAGCATTTT. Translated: CASSDVMRTEHNQPQHF.

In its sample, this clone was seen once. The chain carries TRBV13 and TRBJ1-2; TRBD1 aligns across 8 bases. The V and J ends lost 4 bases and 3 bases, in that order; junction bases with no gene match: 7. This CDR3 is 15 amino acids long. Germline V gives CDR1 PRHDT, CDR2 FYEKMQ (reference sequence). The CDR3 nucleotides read TGTGCCAGCAGCTATACAGGGGGTGGGGACTATGGCTACACCTTC. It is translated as CASSYTGGGDYGYTF.

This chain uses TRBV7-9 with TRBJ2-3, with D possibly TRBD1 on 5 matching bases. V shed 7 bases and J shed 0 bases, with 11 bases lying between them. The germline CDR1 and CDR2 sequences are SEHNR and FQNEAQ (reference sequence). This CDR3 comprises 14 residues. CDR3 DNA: TGTGCCAGCAACCCGACAGCCAGCACAGATACGCAGTATTTT. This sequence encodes CASNPTASTDTQYF.